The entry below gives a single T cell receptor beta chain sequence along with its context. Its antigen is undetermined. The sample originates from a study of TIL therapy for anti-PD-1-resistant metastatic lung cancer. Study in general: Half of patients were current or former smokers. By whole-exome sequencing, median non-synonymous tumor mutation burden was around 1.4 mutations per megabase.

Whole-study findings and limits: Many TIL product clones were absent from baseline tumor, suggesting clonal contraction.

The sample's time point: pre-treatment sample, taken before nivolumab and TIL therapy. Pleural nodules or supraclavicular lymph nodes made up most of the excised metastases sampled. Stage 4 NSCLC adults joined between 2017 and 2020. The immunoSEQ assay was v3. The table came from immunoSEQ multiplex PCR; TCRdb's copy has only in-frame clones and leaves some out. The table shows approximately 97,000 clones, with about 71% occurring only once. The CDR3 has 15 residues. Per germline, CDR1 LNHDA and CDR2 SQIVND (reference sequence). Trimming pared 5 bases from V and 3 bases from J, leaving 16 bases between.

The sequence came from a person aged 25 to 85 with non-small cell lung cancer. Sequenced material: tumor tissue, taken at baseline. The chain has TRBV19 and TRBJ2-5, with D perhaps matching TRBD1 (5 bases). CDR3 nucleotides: TGTGCCAGTAGTTTTCTCGACAGAGGTGAAGAGACCCAGTACTTC. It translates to CASSFLDRGEETQYF. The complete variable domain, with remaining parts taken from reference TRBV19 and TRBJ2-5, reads DGGITQSPKYLFRKEGQNVTLSCEQNLNHDAMYWYRQDPGQGLRLIYYSQIVNDFQKGDIAEGYSVSREKKESFPLTVTSAQKNPTAFYLCASSFLDRGEETQYFGPGTRLLVL.